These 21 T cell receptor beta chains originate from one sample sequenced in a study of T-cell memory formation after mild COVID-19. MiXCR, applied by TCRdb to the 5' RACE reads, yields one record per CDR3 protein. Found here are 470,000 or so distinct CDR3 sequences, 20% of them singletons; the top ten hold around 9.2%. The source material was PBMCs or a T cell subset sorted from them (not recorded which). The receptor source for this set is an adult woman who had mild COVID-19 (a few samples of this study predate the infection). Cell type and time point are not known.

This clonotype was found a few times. CDR3 region: CASSFGREALHF. The CDR3 DNA follows: TGTGCCAGCAGCTTCGGCAGGGAGGCCCTCCACTTT. The chain joins TRBV5-6 to TRBJ1-6, with D perhaps matching TRBD1 (5 bases). V lost 2 bases, J lost 14 bases, and 11 bases lay in between. The CDR3 length is 12 residues. Germline V gives CDR1 SGHDT, CDR2 YYEEEE.

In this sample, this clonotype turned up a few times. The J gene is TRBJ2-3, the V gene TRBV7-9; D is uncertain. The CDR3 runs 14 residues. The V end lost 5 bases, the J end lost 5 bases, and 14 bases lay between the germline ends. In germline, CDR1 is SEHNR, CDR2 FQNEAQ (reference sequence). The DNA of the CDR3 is TGTGCCAGCAGCCGCGTCTGGCTTAGAGATACGCAGTATTTT. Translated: CASSRVWLRDTQYF.

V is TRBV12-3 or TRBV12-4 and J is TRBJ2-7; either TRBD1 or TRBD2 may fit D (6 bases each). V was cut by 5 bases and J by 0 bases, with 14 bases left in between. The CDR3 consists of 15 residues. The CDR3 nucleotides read TGTGCCAGCAGTCCCCGGGGGCTTAGCTCCTACGAGCAGTACTTC. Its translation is CASSPRGLSSYEQYF.

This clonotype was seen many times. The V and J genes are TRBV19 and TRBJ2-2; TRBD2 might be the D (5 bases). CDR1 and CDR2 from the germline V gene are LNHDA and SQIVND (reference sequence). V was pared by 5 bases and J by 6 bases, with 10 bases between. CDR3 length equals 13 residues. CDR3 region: CASSFGGAGELFF. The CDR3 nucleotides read TGTGCCAGTAGTTTCGGAGGTGCCGGGGAGCTGTTTTTT. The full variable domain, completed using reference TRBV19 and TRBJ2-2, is DGGITQSPKYLFRKEGQNVTLSCEQNLNHDAMYWYRQDPGQGLRLIYYSQIVNDFQKGDIAEGYSVSREKKESFPLTVTSAQKNPTAFYLCASSFGGAGELFFGEGSRLTVL.

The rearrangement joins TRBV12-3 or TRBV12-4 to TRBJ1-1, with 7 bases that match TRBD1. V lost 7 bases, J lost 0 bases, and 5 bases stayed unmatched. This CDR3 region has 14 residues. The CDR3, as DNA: TGTGCCAGCACCGGTGACAGGGTGAACACTGAAGCTTTCTTT. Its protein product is CASTGDRVNTEAFF.

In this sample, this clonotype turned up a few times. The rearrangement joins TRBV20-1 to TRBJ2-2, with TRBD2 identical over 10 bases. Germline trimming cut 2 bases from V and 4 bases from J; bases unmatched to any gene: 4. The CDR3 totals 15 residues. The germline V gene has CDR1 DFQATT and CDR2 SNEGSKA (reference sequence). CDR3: CSARRLAGVTGELFF. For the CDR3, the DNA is TGCAGTGCTAGACGGCTAGCGGGAGTCACCGGGGAGCTGTTTTTT.

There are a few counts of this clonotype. CDR3 sequence (DNA): TGTGCCAGCGGGCCCGGACAGCACAATCAGCCCCAGCATTTT. Translation: CASGPGQHNQPQHF. The V gene is TRBV6-5, the J gene TRBJ1-5, with D possibly matching TRBD1 (6 bases). This CDR3 contains 14 residues. Germline V gene sequence: CDR1 MNHEY, CDR2 SVGAGI. V shed 8 bases and J shed 3 bases, with 14 bases lying between them.

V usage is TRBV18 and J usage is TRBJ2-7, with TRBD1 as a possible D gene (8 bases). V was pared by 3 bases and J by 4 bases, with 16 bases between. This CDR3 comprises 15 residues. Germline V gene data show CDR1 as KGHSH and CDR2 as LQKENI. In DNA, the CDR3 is TGTGCCAGCTCACCGTACGACAGGGGAGGGTACGAGCAGTACTTC. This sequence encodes CASSPYDRGGYEQYF.

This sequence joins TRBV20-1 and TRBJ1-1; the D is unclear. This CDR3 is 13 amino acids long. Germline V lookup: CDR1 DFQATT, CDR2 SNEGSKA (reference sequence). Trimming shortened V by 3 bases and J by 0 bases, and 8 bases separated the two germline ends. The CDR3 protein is CSARSLMNTEAFF. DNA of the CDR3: TGCAGTGCTAGGAGTTTGATGAACACTGAAGCTTTCTTT.

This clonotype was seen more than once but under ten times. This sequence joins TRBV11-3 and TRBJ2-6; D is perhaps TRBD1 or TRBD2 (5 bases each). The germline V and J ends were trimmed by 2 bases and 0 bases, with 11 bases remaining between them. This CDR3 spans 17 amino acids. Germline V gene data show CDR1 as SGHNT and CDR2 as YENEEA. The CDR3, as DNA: TGTGCCAGCAGCTTACAGGGACCCTACTCTGGGGCCAACGTCCTGACTTTC. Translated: CASSLQGPYSGANVLTF.

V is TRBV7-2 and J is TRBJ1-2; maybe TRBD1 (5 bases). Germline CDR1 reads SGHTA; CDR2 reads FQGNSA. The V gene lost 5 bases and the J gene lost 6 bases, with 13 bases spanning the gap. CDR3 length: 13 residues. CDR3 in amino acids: CASSHGGFDGYTF. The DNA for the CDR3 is TGTGCCAGCAGCCACGGGGGGTTCGATGGCTACACCTTC.

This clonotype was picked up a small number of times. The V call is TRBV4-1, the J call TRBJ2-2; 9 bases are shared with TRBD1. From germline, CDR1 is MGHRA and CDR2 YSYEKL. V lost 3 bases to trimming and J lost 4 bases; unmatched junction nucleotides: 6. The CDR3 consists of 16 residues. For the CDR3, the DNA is TGCGCCAGCAGCCAGGGTTGGGACAGGGTCACCGGGGAGCTGTTTTTT. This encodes CASSQGWDRVTGELFF.

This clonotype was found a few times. CDR3 nucleotides: TGTGCCAGCAGTTTAGTGGGCCATACGGGGGGCTACACCTTC. Translating gives CASSLVGHTGGYTF. The chain recombines TRBV27 with TRBJ1-2; no clear D gene. Trimming took off 2 bases at V and 8 bases at J, with 15 bases between the two ends. Germline V gives CDR1 MNHEY, CDR2 SMNVEV (reference sequence). The CDR3 runs 14 residues.

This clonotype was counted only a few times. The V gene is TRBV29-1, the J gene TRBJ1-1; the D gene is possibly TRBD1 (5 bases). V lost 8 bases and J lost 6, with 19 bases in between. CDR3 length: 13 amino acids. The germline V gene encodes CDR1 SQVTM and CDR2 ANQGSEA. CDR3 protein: CSHRSAAKPEAFF. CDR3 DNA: TGCAGCCACAGGAGTGCCGCAAAGCCTGAAGCTTTCTTT. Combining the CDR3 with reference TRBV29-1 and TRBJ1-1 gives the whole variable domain SAVISQKPSRDICQRGTSLTIQCQVDSQVTMMFWYRQQPGQSLTLIATANQGSEATYESGFVIDKFPISRPNLTFSTLTVSNMSPEDSSIYLCSHRSAAKPEAFFGQGTRLTVV.

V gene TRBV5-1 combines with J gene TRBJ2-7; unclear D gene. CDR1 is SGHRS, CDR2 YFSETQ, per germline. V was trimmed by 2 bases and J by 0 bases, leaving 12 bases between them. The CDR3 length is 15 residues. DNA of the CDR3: TGCGCCAGCAGCTTTGCCCCTAAGTTCTCCTACGAGCAGTACTTC. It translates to CASSFAPKFSYEQYF.

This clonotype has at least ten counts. CDR3 sequence reads: CASSPGPSYEQYF. DNA for the CDR3: TGTGCCAGCTCACCAGGACCGTCCTACGAGCAGTACTTC. The chain joins TRBV18 to TRBJ2-7, with D unclear. CDR1 and CDR2 (germline): KGHSH, LQKENI. V was clipped by 2 bases and J by 1 base, with 6 bases between them. The CDR3 has 13 residues.

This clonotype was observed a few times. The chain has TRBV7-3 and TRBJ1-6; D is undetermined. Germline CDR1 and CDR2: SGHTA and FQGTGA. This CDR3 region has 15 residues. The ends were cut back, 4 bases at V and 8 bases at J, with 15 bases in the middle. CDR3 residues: CASSSVAGGDSPLHF. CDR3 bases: TGTGCCAGCAGCTCCGTCGCTGGTGGGGATTCACCCCTCCACTTT.

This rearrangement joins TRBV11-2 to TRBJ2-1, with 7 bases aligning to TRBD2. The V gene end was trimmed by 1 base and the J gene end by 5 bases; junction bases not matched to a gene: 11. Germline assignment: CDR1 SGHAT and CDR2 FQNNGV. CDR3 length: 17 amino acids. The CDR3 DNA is TGTGCCAGCAGCTTAGGGGTTCGCGGGAGACATAACAATGAGCAGTTCTTC. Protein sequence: CASSLGVRGRHNNEQFF.

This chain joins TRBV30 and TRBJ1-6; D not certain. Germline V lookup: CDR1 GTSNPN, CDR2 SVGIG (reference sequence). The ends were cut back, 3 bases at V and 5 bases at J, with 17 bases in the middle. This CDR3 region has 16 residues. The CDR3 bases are TGTGCCTGGAGCGGCCCATGGCTGAGGGATAATTCACCCCTCCACTTT. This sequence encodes CAWSGPWLRDNSPLHF.

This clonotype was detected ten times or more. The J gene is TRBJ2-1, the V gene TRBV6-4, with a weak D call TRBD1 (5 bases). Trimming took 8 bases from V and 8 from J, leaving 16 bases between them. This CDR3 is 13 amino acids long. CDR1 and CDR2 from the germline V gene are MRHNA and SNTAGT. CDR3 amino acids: CASGSTEQDEQFF. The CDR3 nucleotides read TGTGCCAGCGGGTCAACTGAACAGGATGAGCAGTTCTTC.

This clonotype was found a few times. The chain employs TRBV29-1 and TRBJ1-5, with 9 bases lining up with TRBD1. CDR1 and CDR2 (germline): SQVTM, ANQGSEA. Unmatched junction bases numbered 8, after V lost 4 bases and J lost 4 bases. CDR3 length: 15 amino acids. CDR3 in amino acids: CSVVWAGTGNQPQHF. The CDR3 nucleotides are TGCAGCGTTGTTTGGGCCGGGACAGGGAATCAGCCCCAGCATTTT.